This T cell receptor beta chain was recorded in a study (dated by TCRdb to between 2014 and 2016). Describing the broader study: The study examined whether tumor-infiltrating Tregs in breast cancer are drawn from blood Tregs or arise in situ by conversion from other CD4+ T cell subsets.

This clonotype is deemed medium-sized (0.01 to 0.1%). Its antigen remains undetermined. Base quality data are lacking; no much larger clone is found one base away. Deletion took 2 bases off V and 8 bases off J, with a span of 18 bases between the germline ends. Spanning cysteine to phenylalanine, the CDR3 consists of 15 amino acids. The retained sequence is limited to the CDR3, 45 bases, with the frame set at the first base. The paper as a whole reports these results and caveats: Rather than covering whole repertoires, validation in the larger cohort was restricted to a single TCR beta V-J rearrangement. Across approximately 22 patients, roughly an eighth of tumor Treg TRBV12-4/TRBJ1-2 sequences were shared with naive CD4+ cells, compared with less than 2% shared with blood Tregs or memory cells. Tumor memory CD4+ T cell TCR gene usage was found to cluster with blood and lymph node memory CD4+ cells and with lymph node naive CD4+ cells. The TCR alpha and beta sequences of tumor-infiltrating Tregs showed the greatest overlap with tumor naive CD4+ T cells, followed by blood naive CD4+ T cells.

Tregs were isolated as CD4+CD25+CD127-/low cells. In a larger group of around 23 breast cancer patients, a single TRBV12-4/TRBJ1-2 rearrangement was sequenced in tumor Tregs and in blood Treg, naive and memory CD4+ cells. Mononuclear cells from lymph nodes or less than 65 ml of peripheral blood were isolated by Ficoll density gradient centrifugation. Sorted cell populations were confirmed by FACS to exceed 90% purity. Receptor libraries were prepared by multiplex PCR. Sequencing was performed on an Ion Torrent PGM. For the approximately 20-patient analysis, adaptor-ligated barcode primers were used to amplify TRBV12-4/TRBJ1-2 clonotypes. TRBV12-4/TRBJ1-2 amplicons from the 23-patient cohort were sequenced on the Ion Personal Genome Machine system. The source study handled its data this way. Sequencing data were pooled across the five patients for each of nine subset-tissue groups and compared by unsupervised clustering of TCR gene usage. The Morisita-Horn index was used to calculate repertoire similarity, with shared sequences weighted by how much each contributed to each repertoire. The raw public data were reprocessed by TCRdb itself: fastp quality trimming at Q25, MiXCR clonotype calling, in-frame beta chains only. Rows with a matching CDR3 protein are joined into one entry that keeps the most common DNA and genes. These V and J calls are TCRdb output, not the study's own analysis. The sample table shows more than 850 distinct CDR3 sequences, and under 3% are seen once. Of the sample, approximately 28% is held by the ten largest clones.

The clonotype was recovered from a female donor with breast cancer. The V and J segments used are TRBV12-3 or TRBV12-4 and TRBJ1-2; the D gene assignment is ambiguous. Material: Tregs sorted from blood. The CDR3 amino acid sequence is: CASSLWTGRGTGYTF. The nucleotide sequence reads TGTGCCAGCAGTTTATGGACGGGCCGAGGAACAGGCTACACCTTC.